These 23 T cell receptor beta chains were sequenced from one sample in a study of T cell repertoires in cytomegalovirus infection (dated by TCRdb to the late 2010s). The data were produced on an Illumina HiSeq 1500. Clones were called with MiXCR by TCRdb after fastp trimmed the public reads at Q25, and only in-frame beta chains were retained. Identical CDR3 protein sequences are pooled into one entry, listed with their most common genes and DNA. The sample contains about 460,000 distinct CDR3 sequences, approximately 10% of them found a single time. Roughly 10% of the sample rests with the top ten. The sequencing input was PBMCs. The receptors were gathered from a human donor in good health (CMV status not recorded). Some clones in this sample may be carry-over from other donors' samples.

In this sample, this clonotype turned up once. The CDR3 sequence: CASSVAGNEQFF. CDR3 coding DNA: TGTGCCAGCAGCGTAGCAGGGAATGAGCAGTTCTTC. The chain couples TRBV9 to TRBJ2-1; perhaps TRBD1 as D (5 bases). CDR3 length equals 12 residues. The germline V gene has CDR1 SGDLS and CDR2 YYNGEE. The ends were cut back, 0 bases at V and 7 bases at J, with 5 bases in the middle. The entire variable domain, with the rest obtained from reference TRBV9 and TRBJ2-1, is as follows: DSGVTQTPKHLITATGQRVTLRCSPRSGDLSVYWYQQSLDQGLQFLIQYYNGEERAKGNILERFSAQQFPDLHSELNLSSLELGDSALYFCASSVAGNEQFFGPGTRLTVL.

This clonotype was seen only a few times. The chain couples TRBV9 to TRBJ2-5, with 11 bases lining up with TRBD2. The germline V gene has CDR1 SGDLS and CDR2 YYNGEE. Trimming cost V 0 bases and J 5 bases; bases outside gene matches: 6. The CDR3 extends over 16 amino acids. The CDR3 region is CASSVGNSGGAETQYF. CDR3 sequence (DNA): TGTGCCAGCAGCGTAGGAAATAGCGGGGGGGCGGAGACCCAGTACTTC.

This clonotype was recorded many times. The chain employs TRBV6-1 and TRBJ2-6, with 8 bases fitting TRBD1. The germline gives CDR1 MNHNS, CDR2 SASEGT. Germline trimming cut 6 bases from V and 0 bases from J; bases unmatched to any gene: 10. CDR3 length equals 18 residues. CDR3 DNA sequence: TGTGCCAGCAGCCCTAGGGACAGGCCCTTCTCTGGGGCCAACGTCCTGACTTTC. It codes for CASSPRDRPFSGANVLTF.

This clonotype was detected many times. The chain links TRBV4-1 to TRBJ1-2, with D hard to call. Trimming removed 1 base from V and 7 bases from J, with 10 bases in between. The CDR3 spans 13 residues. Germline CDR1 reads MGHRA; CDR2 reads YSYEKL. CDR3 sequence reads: CASSQVVVGGYTF. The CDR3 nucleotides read TGCGCCAGCAGCCAAGTCGTCGTAGGTGGCTACACCTTC.

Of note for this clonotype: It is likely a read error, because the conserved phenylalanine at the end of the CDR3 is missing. CDR3: CASSAFGRTDTQYL. The CDR3 DNA reads as TGTGCCAGCAGCGCCTTCGGGCGCACAGATACGCAGTATCTT. The chain combines TRBV2 with TRBJ2-3; D is unclear. The CDR3 spans 14 residues. CDR1 and CDR2 from the germline V gene are SNHLY and FYNNEI. The V end lost 6 bases, the J end lost 1 base, and 11 bases lay between the germline ends.

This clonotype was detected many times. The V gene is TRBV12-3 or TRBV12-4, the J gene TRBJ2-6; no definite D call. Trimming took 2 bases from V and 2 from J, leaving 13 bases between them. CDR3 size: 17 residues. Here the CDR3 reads CASSLRKDSAGANVLTF. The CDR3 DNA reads TGTGCCAGCAGTTTACGGAAGGATAGTGCTGGGGCCAACGTCCTGACTTTC.

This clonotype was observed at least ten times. The CDR3 is CASSEAGYSSYEQYF. CDR3 DNA: TGTGCCAGCAGTGAAGCGGGCTACAGCTCCTACGAGCAGTACTTC. This chain connects TRBV6-1 to TRBJ2-7, with D hard to call. Per germline, CDR1 MNHNS and CDR2 SASEGT. This CDR3 contains 15 residues. V was shortened by 0 bases and J by 0 bases, with 9 bases between the two germline ends.

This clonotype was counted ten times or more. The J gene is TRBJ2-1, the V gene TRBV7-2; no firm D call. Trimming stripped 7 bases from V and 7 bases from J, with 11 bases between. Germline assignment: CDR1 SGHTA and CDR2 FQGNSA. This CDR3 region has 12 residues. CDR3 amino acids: CASTWVRNEQFF. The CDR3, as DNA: TGTGCCAGCACCTGGGTACGGAATGAGCAGTTCTTC.

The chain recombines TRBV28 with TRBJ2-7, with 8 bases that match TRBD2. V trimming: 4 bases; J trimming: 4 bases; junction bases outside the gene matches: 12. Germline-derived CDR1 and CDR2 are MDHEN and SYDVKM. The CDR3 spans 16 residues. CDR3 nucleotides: TGTGCCAGCAGTTCCCCCGGGGGGGGGCCAAGGTACGAGCAGTACTTC. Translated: CASSSPGGGPRYEQYF.

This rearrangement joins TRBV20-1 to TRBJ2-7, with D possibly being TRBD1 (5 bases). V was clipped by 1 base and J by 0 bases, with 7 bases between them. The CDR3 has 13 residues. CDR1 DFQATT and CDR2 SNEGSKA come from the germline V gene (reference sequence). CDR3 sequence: CSARGRDSYEQYF. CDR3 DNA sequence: TGCAGTGCTAGAGGCAGGGACTCCTACGAGCAGTACTTC.

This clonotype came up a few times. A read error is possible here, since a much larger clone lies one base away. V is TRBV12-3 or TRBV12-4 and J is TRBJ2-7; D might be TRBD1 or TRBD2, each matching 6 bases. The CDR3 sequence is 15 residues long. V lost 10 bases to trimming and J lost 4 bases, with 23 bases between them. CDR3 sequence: CANRARGPGSYEQYF. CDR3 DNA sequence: TGTGCCAACAGAGCCCGGGGGCCGGGGAGTTACGAGCAGTACTTC.

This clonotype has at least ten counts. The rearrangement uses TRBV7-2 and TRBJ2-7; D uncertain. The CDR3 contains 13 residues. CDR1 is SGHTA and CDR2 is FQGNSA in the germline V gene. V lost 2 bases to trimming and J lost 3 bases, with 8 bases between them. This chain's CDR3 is CASSLSYIYEQYF. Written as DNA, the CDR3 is TGTGCCAGCAGCTTAAGCTACATCTACGAGCAGTACTTC.

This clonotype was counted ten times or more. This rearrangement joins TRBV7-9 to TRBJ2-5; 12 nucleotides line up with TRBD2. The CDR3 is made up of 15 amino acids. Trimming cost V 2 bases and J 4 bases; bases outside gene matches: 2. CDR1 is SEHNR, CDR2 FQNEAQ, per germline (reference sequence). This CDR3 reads CASSLILAGGETQYF. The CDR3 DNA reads TGTGCCAGCAGCTTAATACTAGCGGGAGGAGAGACCCAGTACTTC.

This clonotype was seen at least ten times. CDR3 DNA: TGTGCCAGCAGCCCGAGGACAGGGGGCAGTCGCAATGAGCAGTTCTTC. It yields the protein CASSPRTGGSRNEQFF. The rearrangement uses TRBV7-6 and TRBJ2-1; 11 bases line up with TRBD1. V trimming: 5 bases; J trimming: 6 bases; junction bases outside the gene matches: 9. Germline values: CDR1 SGHVS, CDR2 FNYEAQ. CDR3 length equals 16 residues.

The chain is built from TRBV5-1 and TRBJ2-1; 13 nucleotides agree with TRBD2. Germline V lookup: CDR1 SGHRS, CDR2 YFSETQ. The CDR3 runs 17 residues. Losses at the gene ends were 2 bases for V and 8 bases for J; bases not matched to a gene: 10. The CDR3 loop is CASSFMGTSGTKDEQFF. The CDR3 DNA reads TGCGCCAGCAGCTTTATGGGGACTAGCGGGACAAAAGATGAGCAGTTCTTC.

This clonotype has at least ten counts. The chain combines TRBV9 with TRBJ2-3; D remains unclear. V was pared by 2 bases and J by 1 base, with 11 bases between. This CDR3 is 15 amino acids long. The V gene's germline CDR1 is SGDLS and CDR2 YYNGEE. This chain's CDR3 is CASSVQDTGTDTQYF. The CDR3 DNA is TGTGCCAGCAGCGTCCAAGACACCGGCACAGATACGCAGTATTTT.

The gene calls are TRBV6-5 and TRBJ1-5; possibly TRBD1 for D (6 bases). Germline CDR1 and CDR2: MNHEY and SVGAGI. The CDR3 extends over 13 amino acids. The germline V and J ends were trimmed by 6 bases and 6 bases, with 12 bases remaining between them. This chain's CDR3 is CASRGGGGQPQHF. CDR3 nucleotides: TGTGCCAGCAGAGGGGGGGGGGGTCAGCCCCAGCATTTT.

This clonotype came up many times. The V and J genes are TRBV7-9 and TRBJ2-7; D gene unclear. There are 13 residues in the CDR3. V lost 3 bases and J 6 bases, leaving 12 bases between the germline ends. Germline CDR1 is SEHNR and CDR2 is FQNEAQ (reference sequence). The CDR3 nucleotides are TGTGCCAGCAGCTTCCAAATCGAGCCCGAGCAGTACTTC. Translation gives CASSFQIEPEQYF.

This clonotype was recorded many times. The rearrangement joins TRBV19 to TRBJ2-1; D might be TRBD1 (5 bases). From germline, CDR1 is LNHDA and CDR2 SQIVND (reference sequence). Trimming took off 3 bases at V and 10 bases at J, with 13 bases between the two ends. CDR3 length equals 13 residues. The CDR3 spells CASSIVRAEEQFF. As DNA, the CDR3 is TGTGCCAGTAGTATCGTCAGGGCCGAGGAGCAGTTCTTC. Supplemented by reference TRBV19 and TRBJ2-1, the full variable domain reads DGGITQSPKYLFRKEGQNVTLSCEQNLNHDAMYWYRQDPGQGLRLIYYSQIVNDFQKGDIAEGYSVSREKKESFPLTVTSAQKNPTAFYLCASSIVRAEEQFFGPGTRLTVL.

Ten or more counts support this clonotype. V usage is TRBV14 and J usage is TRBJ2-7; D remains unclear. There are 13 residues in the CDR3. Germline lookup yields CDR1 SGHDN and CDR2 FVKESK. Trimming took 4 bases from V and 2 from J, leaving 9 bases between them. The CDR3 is CASSPRPAYEQYF. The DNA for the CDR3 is TGTGCCAGCAGCCCCCGACCGGCCTACGAGCAGTACTTC. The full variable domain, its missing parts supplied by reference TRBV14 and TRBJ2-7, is EAGVTQFPSHSVIEKGQTVTLRCDPISGHDNLYWYRRVMGKEIKFLLHFVKESKQDESGMPNNRFLAERTGGTYSTLKVQPAELEDSGVYFCASSPRPAYEQYFGPGTRLTVT.

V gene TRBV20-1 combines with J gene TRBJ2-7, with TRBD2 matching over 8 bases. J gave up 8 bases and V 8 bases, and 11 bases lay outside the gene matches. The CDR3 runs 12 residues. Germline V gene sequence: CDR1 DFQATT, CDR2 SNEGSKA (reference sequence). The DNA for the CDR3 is TGCAGTCCCAGCCAGGGCGGGGGGAAGCAGTACTTC. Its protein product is CSPSQGGGKQYF.

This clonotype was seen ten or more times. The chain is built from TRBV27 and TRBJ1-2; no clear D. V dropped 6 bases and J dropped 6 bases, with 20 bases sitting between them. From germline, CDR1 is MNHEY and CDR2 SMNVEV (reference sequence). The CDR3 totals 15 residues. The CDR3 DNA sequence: TGTGCCAGCAGGGACCCTACGATCCTAAGGGATGGCTACACCTTC. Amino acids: CASRDPTILRDGYTF.

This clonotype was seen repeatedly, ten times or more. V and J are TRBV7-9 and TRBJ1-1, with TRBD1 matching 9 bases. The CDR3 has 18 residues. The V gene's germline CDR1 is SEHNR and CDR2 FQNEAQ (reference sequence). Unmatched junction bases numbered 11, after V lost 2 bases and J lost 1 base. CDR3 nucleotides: TGTGCCAGCAGCTTATGGACAGGGGCACCCGGCACGAACACTGAAGCTTTCTTT. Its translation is CASSLWTGAPGTNTEAFF. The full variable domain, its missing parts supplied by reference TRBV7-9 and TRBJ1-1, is DTGVSQNPRHKITKRGQNVTFRCDPISEHNRLYWYRQTLGQGPEFLTYFQNEAQLEKSRLLSDRFSAERPKGSFSTLEIQRTEQGDSAMYLCASSLWTGAPGTNTEAFFGQGTRLTVV.